These 20 T cell receptor beta chains were sequenced from one sample in a study of graft-versus-host responses after intestinal transplantation. Their target antigens are unknown. Clones were read by immunoSEQ multiplex PCR, and TCRdb kept only the in-frame ones, dropping some. The sample shows tens of thousands of clones, roughly 90% of them seen only once. The sample was unstimulated CD8+ T cells sorted from spleen or lymph node cells, taken before intestinal transplant. The receptors here all came from a human donor who received an intestinal transplant.

V is TRBV27 and J is TRBJ2-7; possible D gene TRBD1, 7 bases. Looked up from germline, CDR1 is MNHEY and CDR2 is SMNVEV (reference sequence). There are 16 residues in the CDR3. The V end was cut by 1 base, the J end by 2 bases, with 15 bases between. In DNA, the CDR3 is TGTGCCAGCAGTTTATTTTCAGGGGGGTTAACCTACGAGCAGTACTTC. Translating it yields CASSLFSGGLTYEQYF.

The rearrangement links TRBV27 to TRBJ2-3, with 9 positions matching TRBD2. Unmatched junction bases numbered 7, after V lost 8 bases and J lost 7 bases. The CDR3 runs 13 residues. Germline loops: CDR1 MNHEY, CDR2 SMNVEV (reference sequence). The CDR3 bases are TGTGCCAGCGGTGGTAGCGGGAGTTATACGCAGTATTTT. Amino acid sequence: CASGGSGSYTQYF.

The rearrangement uses TRBV9 and TRBJ2-2; 10 nucleotides match TRBD1. The CDR3 loop spans 14 amino acids. The V segment lost 4 bases and the J segment 6 bases; nucleotides outside the gene matches: 3. Germline-derived CDR1 and CDR2 are SGDLS and YYNGEE. The chain's CDR3 is CASSIGQGAGELFF. The CDR3 DNA follows: TGTGCCAGCAGCATCGGACAGGGGGCCGGGGAGCTGTTTTTT.

The rearrangement joins TRBV29-1 to TRBJ1-2; the match to TRBD1 covers 9 bases. The CDR3 is 13 amino acids. With 2 bases clipped from V and 4 bases from J, the junction kept 2 bases outside the gene matches. Germline V lookup: CDR1 SQVTM, CDR2 ANQGSEA. CDR3 residues: CSVEMDRGYGYTF. CDR3 nucleotide sequence: TGCAGCGTTGAAATGGACAGGGGCTATGGCTACACCTTC.

The gene calls are TRBV15 and TRBJ2-1; 11 bases are a match to TRBD1. After removal of 5 bases from V and 10 bases from J, the junction contained 7 bases not matched to a gene. The CDR3 covers 14 residues. In germline, CDR1 is LNHNV, CDR2 YYDKDF (reference sequence). The CDR3: CATSSRDRGTEQFF. CDR3 coding DNA: TGTGCCACCAGCTCCCGGGACAGGGGGACAGAGCAGTTCTTC.

The chain uses TRBV6-5 and TRBJ2-7, with D unclear. CDR3 size: 12 residues. Germline CDR1 MNHEY, CDR2 SVGAGI. Trimming took off 5 bases at V and 1 base at J, with 6 bases between the two ends. The chain's CDR3 is CASSERSYEQYF. CDR3 in DNA: TGTGCCAGCAGTGAGAGGTCCTACGAGCAGTACTTC.

The chain joins TRBV6-5 to TRBJ2-7; 8 nucleotides line up with TRBD1. Trimming removed 8 bases from V and 3 bases from J; junction bases left unmatched: 0. The germline V gene has CDR1 MNHEY and CDR2 SVGAGI. This CDR3 contains 11 residues. In DNA form, the CDR3 reads TGTGCCAGCGGACAGGGCTACGAGCAGTACTTC. It encodes CASGQGYEQYF.

The count of this clone is one. The chain employs TRBV29-1 and TRBJ2-7; D is ambiguous. The CDR3 is made up of 13 amino acids. V shed 7 bases and J shed 0 bases, with 13 bases lying between them. The germline V gene has CDR1 SQVTM and CDR2 ANQGSEA. The CDR3 reads CSGMNTYSYEQYF. CDR3 sequence (DNA): TGCAGCGGAATGAATACCTACTCCTACGAGCAGTACTTC.

The rearrangement links TRBV30 to TRBJ1-1; 8 nucleotides align to TRBD1. The CDR3 consists of 12 residues. The germline V gene has CDR1 GTSNPN and CDR2 SVGIG (reference sequence). J gave up 5 bases and V 3 bases, and 2 bases lay outside the gene matches. The CDR3 reads CAWRDRGTEAFF. The CDR3 nucleotides read TGTGCCTGGAGAGACAGGGGTACTGAAGCTTTCTTT.

The V call is TRBV10-3, the J call TRBJ2-5; 8 nucleotides match TRBD2. Germline trimming cut 0 bases from V and 3 bases from J; bases unmatched to any gene: 3. Per the germline V gene, CDR1 is ENHRY and CDR2 is SYGVKD. The CDR3 runs 15 residues. This CDR3 is CAISESGTREETQYF. The DNA of the CDR3 is TGTGCCATCAGTGAGTCGGGGACTAGAGAAGAGACCCAGTACTTC.

Comment on this clone: Other DNA sequences in the sample encode the same CDR3. The chain links TRBV19 to TRBJ2-1; 8 bases align to TRBD2. CDR3 size: 15 residues. V lost 3 bases, J lost 0 bases, and 1 base stayed unmatched. Per the germline V gene, CDR1 is LNHDA and CDR2 is SQIVND (reference sequence). CDR3 in amino acids: CASSISGSSYNEQFF. In nucleotides, the CDR3 is TGTGCCAGTAGTATCAGCGGGAGCTCCTACAATGAGCAGTTCTTC.

The chain is built from TRBV4-1 and TRBJ2-1; D is undetermined. CDR3 size: 11 residues. The germline CDR1 and CDR2 sequences are MGHRA and YSYEKL. V dropped 4 bases and J dropped 7 bases, with 5 bases sitting between them. Here the CDR3 DNA reads TGCGCCAGCAGCCCCGGTAATGAGCAGTTCTTC. This encodes CASSPGNEQFF.

This clone has just a few counts. This sequence joins TRBV6-4 and TRBJ1-5; D unresolved. This CDR3 comprises 12 residues. Germline CDR1 MRHNA, CDR2 SNTAGT. V shed 7 bases and J shed 5 bases, with 9 bases lying between them. CDR3 coding DNA: TGTGCCAGCACTAGACCCGATCAGCCCCAGCATTTT. This encodes CASTRPDQPQHF.

This sequence joins TRBV27 and TRBJ1-1; no clear D gene. The germline gives CDR1 MNHEY, CDR2 SMNVEV (reference sequence). The length of the CDR3 is 13 residues. V was shortened by 2 bases and J by 8 bases, with 12 bases between the two germline ends. CDR3 residues: CASSLKRVGEAFF. The DNA of the CDR3 is TGTGCCAGCAGTTTAAAGCGGGTCGGGGAAGCTTTCTTT.

This chain connects TRBV28 to TRBJ2-7; D call uncertain. The V gene lost 3 bases and the J gene lost 6 bases, with 6 bases spanning the gap. Germline values: CDR1 MDHEN, CDR2 SYDVKM. The CDR3 is 11 residues long. The CDR3 DNA sequence: TGTGCCAGCAGTTTTAACAGCGAGCAGTACTTC. It translates to CASSFNSEQYF.

The rearrangement uses TRBV11-2 and TRBJ1-1; TRBD1 agrees at 7 bases. CDR3 length equals 15 residues. V shed 4 bases and J 3 bases; nucleotides not matched to a gene: 8. In germline, CDR1 is SGHAT, CDR2 FQNNGV. CDR3 sequence: CASSSLGRGDTEAFF. As DNA, the CDR3 is TGTGCCAGCAGCTCCCTGGGCAGGGGGGACACTGAAGCTTTCTTT.

The chain has TRBV5-4 and TRBJ2-7; perhaps TRBD1 as D (6 bases). Trimming removed 4 bases at V and 2 bases at J, with 19 bases between. The CDR3 loop spans 16 amino acids. The germline V gene encodes CDR1 SGHNT and CDR2 YYREEE (reference sequence). In DNA, the CDR3 is TGTGCCAGCAGCCGTCTTGAGGGGGTGTGGGCCTACGAGCAGTACTTC. It encodes CASSRLEGVWAYEQYF.

This clone showed up just once. The J gene is TRBJ2-7, the V gene TRBV28, with 8 bases that match TRBD1. J gave up 5 bases and V 6 bases, and 9 bases lay outside the gene matches. The CDR3 consists of 14 residues. The germline V gene encodes CDR1 MDHEN and CDR2 SYDVKM. The CDR3 nucleotides read TGTGCCAGCAGGATAGGACAGGGTGTGAACGAGCAGTACTTC. Its protein product is CASRIGQGVNEQYF. Looking up the rest from reference TRBV28 and TRBJ2-7 gives the full variable domain: DVKVTQSSRYLVKRTGEKVFLECVQDMDHENMFWYRQDPGLGLRLIYFSYDVKMKEKGDIPEGYSVSREKKERFSLILESASTNQTSMYLCASRIGQGVNEQYFGPGTRLTVT.

The V call is TRBV28, the J call TRBJ2-3; 10 bases align to TRBD2. Germline assignment: CDR1 MDHEN and CDR2 SYDVKM. The junction had 0 bases not matched to a gene; V was cut back by 6 bases and J by 0 bases. The length of the CDR3 is 14 residues. CDR3 residues: CASRAGGSTDTQYF. DNA of the CDR3: TGTGCCAGCAGAGCGGGAGGGAGCACAGATACGCAGTATTTT.

The chain carries TRBV5-8 and TRBJ2-2; D is ambiguous. CDR1 is SGHTS and CDR2 is YDEGEE in the germline V gene. This CDR3 has 13 amino acids. V lost 5 bases to trimming and J lost 3 bases, with 8 bases between them. The chain's CDR3 is CASRERDTGELFF. In nucleotides, the CDR3 is TGTGCCAGCAGGGAACGGGACACCGGGGAGCTGTTTTTT. Full variable domain (rest looked up from reference TRBV5-8 and TRBJ2-2): EAGVTQSPTHLIKTRGQQATLRCSPISGHTSVYWYQQALGLGLQFLLWYDEGEERNRGNFPPRFSGRQFPNYSSELNVNALELEDSALYLCASRERDTGELFFGEGSRLTVL.